The clone carrying this TCR delta chain was seen at least ten times. Its antigen is unknown. The protein in TCRdb stems from a much larger clone and differs at residue 13 from this DNA's translation, likely a read error; here the protein is translated from the DNA. These data come from a study of γδ T cells in repeated Plasmodium falciparum infection. Overall study findings and caveats: Many TCRgamma sequences overlapped between individuals in stable Vgamma9/Vdelta2+ repertoires. Malian children's Vdelta2-negative repertoires appeared more expanded and less diverse than Australians'.

TCRdb re-processed the multiplex PCR reads using CATT. The table records tens of thousands of delta-chain clones, about 2% of them present only once. Vgamma9/Vdelta2+ and Vdelta2-negative gammadelta T cells were flow-sorted from PBMC for bulk sequencing. The CDR3 length is 18 residues. The germline CDR1 and CDR2 sequences are GEAIGNYY and EKD. J lost 4 bases, V lost 0 bases, and 16 bases had no gene match. This receptor was identified in a pool of human donors (malaria-infected and uninfected, not separated). The specimen sequenced was gamma-delta T cells from blood. The rearrangement uses TRDV2 and TRDJ1; TRDD3 agrees at 7 bases. CDR3 region: CACDTLSTGEQYIDKLIF. The CDR3 nucleotides are TGTGCCTGTGACACCCTAAGTACTGGGGAACAGTACATCGATAAACTCATCTTT.